One sample yielded the 9 T cell receptor beta chains listed below, sequenced in a study of tumor-infiltrating lymphocytes in oesophageal squamous cell carcinoma. TCRdb re-called the PCR reads through MiXCR, storing one row per CDR3 protein. The sample lists over 10,000 distinct CDR3 sequences; over 50% were seen once. The specimen was esophageal tumor tissue. These receptors came from a male donor with esophageal squamous cell carcinoma.

In its sample, this clonotype was seen a few times. This chain connects TRBV7-2 to TRBJ2-1; the D gene is possibly TRBD2 (5 bases). V was cut by 4 bases and J by 8 bases, with 12 bases left in between. Germline loops: CDR1 SGHTA, CDR2 FQGNSA. The CDR3 sequence is 13 residues long. CDR3 protein: CASSSKGGHEQFF. For the CDR3, the DNA is TGTGCCAGCAGCTCCAAGGGCGGGCATGAGCAGTTCTTC.

The gene calls are TRBV4-2 and TRBJ2-5, with 11 bases matching TRBD1. The J call may be faulty, since TRBJ2-7 better matches the DNA end. Germline CDR1 reads LGHNA; CDR2 reads YNFKEQ. The CDR3 runs to 15 residues. The CDR3 loop is CASSEIGQGAYEQYF. The CDR3 bases are TGTGCCAGCAGCGAAATCGGACAGGGGGCGTACGAGCAGTACTTC.

This chain joins TRBV4-2 and TRBJ2-3, with D tentatively TRBD2 (7 bases). The V gene lost 0 bases and the J gene lost 3 bases, with 16 bases spanning the gap. CDR3 length: 17 residues. From germline, CDR1 is LGHNA and CDR2 YNFKEQ. CDR3 sequence: CASSQDLGGGRTDTQYF. In nucleotides, the CDR3 is TGTGCCAGCAGCCAAGATCTGGGGGGCGGGAGAACAGATACGCAGTATTTT.

The chain has TRBV7-2 and TRBJ2-4; TRBD2 matches at 9 bases. The J call is in doubt because the DNA end fits TRBJ2-7 better. CDR3 length equals 15 residues. Germline V CDR1 and CDR2: SGHTA, FQGNSA. The CDR3 sequence is CASSPNSGRGYEQYF. In DNA form, the CDR3 reads TGTGCCAGCAGCCCAAATAGCGGGAGAGGCTACGAGCAGTACTTC.

The chain is built from TRBV7-4 and TRBJ2-5, with no clear D. The J call may be incorrect, as the DNA end agrees better with TRBJ2-1. This CDR3 is built from 13 residues. Germline V lookup: CDR1 SGHVT, CDR2 SQSDAQ. CDR3 loop: CASSSMGGNEQFF. The CDR3 region has the DNA TGTGCCAGCAGTTCTATGGGCGGCAATGAGCAGTTCTTC.

This clonotype was seen just once. The chain couples TRBV7-9 to TRBJ2-3; TRBD1 might be the D (7 bases). Gene TRBJ2-5 matches the end of the DNA better, so the J call may be wrong. Germline CDR1 is SEHNR and CDR2 is FQNEAQ (reference sequence). The CDR3 runs to 14 residues. The CDR3 loop reads CASSLQGGGETQYF. In nucleotides, the CDR3 is TGTGCCAGCAGCTTACAGGGGGGTGGAGAGACCCAGTACTTC.

In the case of this clonotype: The conserved phenylalanine or tryptophan normally closing the CDR3 is absent here, so this likely arose from a read error. The limits of the CDR3 on the DNA are not certain, so only TCRdb's listed CDR3 is given. The chain joins TRBV6-6 to TRBJ2-7. Germline assignment: CDR1 MNHNY and CDR2 SVGAGI (reference sequence). The CDR3 is 13 residues long, counting both termini. CDR3 protein: CASSYLETQYFGS.

About this clonotype: In this CDR3 the conserved last residue, phenylalanine or tryptophan, is missing, so a read error is likely. It is unclear where the CDR3 begins or ends on the DNA, so no DNA is shown, and the CDR3 is as TCRdb lists it. The J gene is TRBJ2-3, the V gene TRBV7-6; no DNA check was done on the table's D call, TRBD2. Germline V lookup: CDR1 SGHVS, CDR2 FNYEAQ. The CDR3 adds up to 15 amino acids, both ends counted. Here the CDR3 reads CASSFGLQETQYFGP.

In regard to this clonotype: In this CDR3 the conserved last residue, phenylalanine or tryptophan, is missing, so a read error is likely. Because the CDR3's place on the DNA is in doubt, the DNA is left out and the CDR3 is given as listed by TCRdb. CDR3 protein: CASSQTEYNEQFFGA. The chain links TRBV10-3 to TRBJ2-6; the table's TRBD1 call for D was not verified on the DNA. CDR1 is ENHRY, CDR2 SYGVKD, per germline. The CDR3 has 15 amino acids, counting both end residues.